Shown below are 20 T cell receptor beta chains from a single sample sequenced in a study of T cell repertoires in cytomegalovirus infection. TCRdb re-called the reads with MiXCR, one entry per CDR3 protein. The sample shows approximately 190,000 distinct CDR3 sequences, approximately 30% of them seen only once. The sample was PBMCs. The receptor source for this set is a human donor in good health (CMV status not recorded). Some clones in this sample may be carry-over from other donors' samples.

The chain combines TRBV18 with TRBJ1-1; D gene unclear. Germline-derived CDR1 and CDR2 are KGHSH and LQKENI. Trimming took 2 bases from V and 4 from J, leaving 11 bases between them. CDR3 length: 14 amino acids. The CDR3, as DNA: TGTGCCAGCTCACCAGATATCGGGGTCACTGAAGCTTTCTTT. Translating it yields CASSPDIGVTEAFF.

This clonotype appeared a single time. DNA of the CDR3: TGTGCCAGCAGTTTACCCAACAACTATGGCTACACCTTC. Protein product: CASSLPNNYGYTF. The rearrangement uses TRBV28 and TRBJ1-2; D is ambiguous. CDR3 length: 13 amino acids. Germline values: CDR1 MDHEN, CDR2 SYDVKM. V lost 2 bases and J 2 bases, leaving 6 bases between the germline ends.

This clonotype was seen repeatedly, ten times or more. V usage is TRBV4-1 and J usage is TRBJ1-5; D possibly corresponds to TRBD1 (5 bases). V was clipped by 3 bases and J by 4 bases, with 16 bases between them. Per germline, CDR1 MGHRA and CDR2 YSYEKL. There are 16 residues in the CDR3. CDR3 nucleotides: TGCGCCAGCAGCCACGTCTCAGGCAGGGAGAATCAGCCCCAGCATTTT. The encoded protein is CASSHVSGRENQPQHF.

The chain has TRBV29-1 and TRBJ2-7; TRBD2 matches at 11 bases. Trimming cost V 4 bases and J 3 bases; bases outside gene matches: 2. From germline, CDR1 is SQVTM and CDR2 ANQGSEA. CDR3 length: 13 amino acids. The CDR3 bases are TGCAGCGTTGTGACTAGCGGGGACTACGAGCAGTACTTC. Translation: CSVVTSGDYEQYF.

For this clonotype: A junction end diverges from the germline sequence, so it may reflect a read error. The chain is built from TRBV7-4 and TRBJ1-6; D is uncertain. The CDR3 sequence is 14 residues long. Germline V gene data show CDR1 as SGHVT and CDR2 as SQSDAQ. For the CDR3, the DNA is TGTGCCAGCAGCCTAGGGCGTTGGGGATCACACCTCCACTTT. It is translated as CASSLGRWGSHLHF.

The rearrangement links TRBV15 to TRBJ1-1; D remains ambiguous. Deletions cut 1 base from V and 7 bases from J, with 7 bases between. CDR3 length: 12 residues. Germline CDR1 reads LNHNV; CDR2 reads YYDKDF (reference sequence). The CDR3 reads CATSRVGNEAFF. The CDR3 DNA reads as TGTGCCACCAGCAGAGTAGGTAATGAAGCTTTCTTT.

This clonotype was detected many times. This sequence joins TRBV7-2 and TRBJ2-7, with 7 nucleotides matching TRBD1. The CDR3 consists of 15 residues. Per the germline V gene, CDR1 is SGHTA and CDR2 is FQGNSA. V lost 5 bases to trimming and J lost 7 bases; unmatched junction nucleotides: 14. CDR3 nucleotide sequence: TGTGCCAGCAGCCCCCGACAGGGAAGGTCGGGGGAGCAGTACTTC. Its translation is CASSPRQGRSGEQYF. Variable domain in full (rest from reference TRBV7-2 and TRBJ2-7): GAGVSQSPSNKVTEKGKDVELRCDPISGHTALYWYRQSLGQGLEFLIYFQGNSAPDKSGLPSDRFSAERTGGSVSTLTIQRTQQEDSAVYLCASSPRQGRSGEQYFGPGTRLTVT.

Notes on this clonotype: With a much larger clone just one base away, this may be a read error. This chain links TRBV7-9 with TRBJ1-2; 9 positions agree with TRBD1. The CDR3 runs 13 residues. Germline V gene sequence: CDR1 SEHNR, CDR2 FQNEAQ (reference sequence). Germline trimming cut 6 bases from V and 9 bases from J; bases unmatched to any gene: 8. CDR3 coding DNA: TGTGCCAGCAGGCCCACAGGGGGCGCCTGCTACACCTTC. It is translated as CASRPTGGACYTF.

Many counts were recorded for this clonotype. The V call is TRBV4-1, the J call TRBJ1-1; 7 nucleotides line up with TRBD1. The germline V gene has CDR1 MGHRA and CDR2 YSYEKL. The CDR3 consists of 15 residues. The V segment lost 3 bases and the J segment 4 bases; nucleotides outside the gene matches: 8. This chain's CDR3 is CASSHPDRDGTEAFF. Written as DNA, the CDR3 is TGCGCCAGCAGCCACCCCGACAGGGACGGCACTGAAGCTTTCTTT.

This clonotype was picked up a small number of times. The gene calls are TRBV7-7 and TRBJ1-5; TRBD1 matches 7 bases. The CDR3 totals 16 residues. CDR1 is SSHAT and CDR2 is FNYEAQ in the germline V gene (reference sequence). CDR3 sequence (DNA): TGTGCTAGCGGAAGGGCAGGGGGTTATAGCAATCAGCCCCAGCATTTT. Its translation is CASGRAGGYSNQPQHF.

The chain is built from TRBV15 and TRBJ2-1; D is tentatively TRBD1 or TRBD2 (6 bases each). The CDR3 runs 14 residues. CDR1 is LNHNV and CDR2 is YYDKDF in the germline V gene (reference sequence). Deletions cut 7 bases from V and 7 bases from J, with 17 bases between. The chain's CDR3 is CATMVRGGSNEQFF. DNA of the CDR3: TGTGCCACCATGGTCAGGGGAGGATCGAATGAGCAGTTCTTC.

The chain joins TRBV29-1 to TRBJ1-2, with TRBD1 matching over 7 bases. CDR1 SQVTM and CDR2 ANQGSEA come from the germline V gene. This CDR3 is 11 amino acids long. CDR3 sequence: CTLGTDFGYTF. CDR3 in DNA: TGCACCCTGGGGACAGATTTTGGCTACACCTTC.

The count of this clonotype is one. The chain links TRBV19 to TRBJ2-6; perhaps TRBD1 as D (5 bases). The length of the CDR3 is 18 residues. Germline CDR1 is LNHDA and CDR2 is SQIVND (reference sequence). Trimming shortened V by 2 bases and J by 1 base, and 15 bases separated the two germline ends. The CDR3 loop is CASSIWRRKGSGANVLTF. The CDR3 nucleotides are TGTGCCAGTAGTATATGGCGTCGAAAGGGGTCTGGGGCCAACGTCCTGACTTTC. The whole variable domain, remainder taken from reference TRBV19 and TRBJ2-6, is DGGITQSPKYLFRKEGQNVTLSCEQNLNHDAMYWYRQDPGQGLRLIYYSQIVNDFQKGDIAEGYSVSREKKESFPLTVTSAQKNPTAFYLCASSIWRRKGSGANVLTFGAGSRLTVL.

The rearrangement links TRBV7-2 to TRBJ2-1; D is unresolved. The CDR3 covers 15 residues. Per germline, CDR1 SGHTA and CDR2 FQGNSA. The V gene lost 6 bases and the J gene lost 5 bases, with 17 bases spanning the gap. The chain's CDR3 is CASSQDGKTNNEQFF. In DNA, the CDR3 is TGTGCCAGCAGTCAGGACGGAAAAACTAACAATGAGCAGTTCTTC.

CDR3 sequence (DNA): TGTGCCAGCAGTTACGGGGACAGCCTATTGGGAGGGCCCCTCCACTTT. Protein sequence: CASSYGDSLLGGPLHF. The chain employs TRBV6-5 and TRBJ1-6; 7 bases line up with TRBD1. This CDR3 comprises 16 residues. Trimming cost V 2 bases and J 13 bases; bases outside gene matches: 14. CDR1 and CDR2 (germline): MNHEY, SVGAGI.

The gene calls are TRBV5-4 and TRBJ2-4, with 8 bases fitting TRBD1. There are 14 residues in the CDR3. The V gene's germline CDR1 is SGHNT and CDR2 YYREEE (reference sequence). V shed 3 bases, J shed 7 bases, and the junction held 6 bases outside the gene matches. CDR3 sequence (DNA): TGTGCCAGCAGCTCTGGACAGGGAATCAACATTCAGTACTTC. The encoded protein is CASSSGQGINIQYF.

The sample holds a few counts of this clonotype. V is TRBV29-1 and J is TRBJ1-1; perhaps TRBD1 as D (5 bases). Between the trimmed V and J ends, which lost 4 bases and 5 bases, there was a span of 5 bases. The germline CDR1 and CDR2 sequences are SQVTM and ANQGSEA. This CDR3 has 10 amino acids. The CDR3 loop reads CSVGGTEAFF. CDR3 coding DNA: TGCAGCGTTGGGGGGACTGAAGCTTTCTTT.

The V and J genes are TRBV3-1 and TRBJ2-3, with D hard to call. Looked up from germline, CDR1 is LGHDT and CDR2 is YNNKEL (reference sequence). The CDR3 sequence is 15 residues long. The V end was cut by 6 bases, the J end by 2 bases, with 15 bases between. In DNA, the CDR3 is TGTGCCAGCAGAACGATGGCCCATCACACAGATACGCAGTATTTT. Protein product: CASRTMAHHTDTQYF.

The CDR3 protein is CASSFEDNTIYF. The CDR3 bases are TGTGCCAGCAGTTTTGAGGACAACACCATATATTTT. The chain joins TRBV12-3 or TRBV12-4 to TRBJ1-3; D gene uncertain. The CDR3 spans 12 residues. V lost 3 bases and J lost 7, with 7 bases in between.

The chain combines TRBV29-1 with TRBJ1-3, with D unclear. CDR3 length: 15 amino acids. Germline V CDR1 and CDR2: SQVTM, ANQGSEA. The V gene lost 0 bases and the J gene lost 4 bases, with 13 bases spanning the gap. The CDR3 region has the DNA TGCAGCGTTGAAGATCCTGCTTCGGAGGGAAACACCATATATTTT. Protein product: CSVEDPASEGNTIYF.